The entry below gives a single T cell receptor (beta chain) sequence along with its context. The data were obtained in a study of T-cell memory formation after mild COVID-19. Overall study context: The TCR clusters were mostly specific to one donor.

TCRdb re-analysed the 5' RACE reads in MiXCR, keeping a single row per CDR3 protein. This repertoire shows a few hundred thousand distinct CDR3 sequences, 25% to 30% found once; its top ten account for around an eighth. Unmatched junction bases numbered 3, after V lost 3 bases and J lost 5 bases. Germline V lookup: CDR1 KGHSH, CDR2 LQKENI. CDR3 length equals 14 residues. Sequenced: PBMCs or a T cell subset sorted from them (not recorded which). The V call is TRBV18, the J call TRBJ1-1; 10 bases are a match to TRBD1. The clonotype was recovered from an adult woman who had mild COVID-19 (a few samples of this study predate the infection). Cell type and time point are not known. CDR3 residues: CASSPGTGVTEAFF. The DNA of the CDR3 is TGTGCCAGCTCACCGGGGACAGGGGTTACTGAAGCTTTCTTT.